The subject of this entry is one T cell receptor beta chain. What it recognizes is unknown. Sequencing of TCR beta was carried out in blood CD8+ and CD4+ T cells. The TEMRA cells underwent FACS enrichment, while the CD8+ and CD4+ T cells underwent negative isolation. This entry comes from a study of CD8 T cells in Susac syndrome. Study-level findings and limits: By the study's own acknowledgment, its TCR sequencing and HLA analysis included relatively few individuals.

Random hexamers were used to reverse transcribe the RNA input (about 0.45 to 1 ug). The immunoSEQ assay covered 54 Vbeta and 13 Jbeta segments for CDR3. TCRdb re-derived calls from the immunoSEQ multiplex PCR reads in MiXCR, one entry per CDR3 protein. Found here are 250,000 to 300,000 distinct CDR3 sequences, 75% to 85% of them singletons; the top ten hold around 0.2%. Germline V CDR1 and CDR2: SEHNR, FQNEAQ (reference sequence). Deletions cut 3 bases from V and 1 base from J, with 16 bases between. The CDR3 sequence is 17 residues long. This rearrangement joins TRBV7-9 to TRBJ1-5, with no clear D. Input material: CD8+ T cells from PBMCs. This receptor was identified in a human donor with multiple sclerosis. The CDR3 DNA sequence: TGTGCCAGCAGCTTTGATCCCGCGGGAGACAGCAATCAGCCCCAGCATTTT. It yields the protein CASSFDPAGDSNQPQHF. Based on the CDR3 plus reference TRBV7-9 and TRBJ1-5, the full variable domain is DTGVSQNPRHKITKRGQNVTFRCDPISEHNRLYWYRQTLGQGPEFLTYFQNEAQLEKSRLLSDRFSAERPKGSFSTLEIQRTEQGDSAMYLCASSFDPAGDSNQPQHFGDGTRLSIL.